One sample yielded the 2 T cell receptor beta chains listed below, sequenced in a study of fetal regulatory T cell absence and autoimmunity. The table came from immunoSEQ multiplex PCR; TCRdb's copy has only in-frame clones and leaves some out. In the table there are 95,000 to 100,000 clones, more than 70% of which are singletons. The source material was pancreas tissue. These receptors originate from a male donor with IPEX syndrome.

The chain employs TRBV4-1 and TRBJ2-1, with 7 bases that match TRBD2. Germline assignment: CDR1 MGHRA and CDR2 YSYEKL. The trim removed 0 bases at V and 3 bases at J, leaving 2 bases unmatched. The CDR3 is made up of 15 amino acids. CDR3 bases: TGCGCCAGCAGCCAAGATGGGGGGGACTACAATGAGCAGTTCTTC. Amino acid sequence: CASSQDGGDYNEQFF.

The CDR3 sequence is CASSEVPGQGVKGTEAFF. The CDR3 region has the DNA TGTGCCAGCAGTGAAGTACCGGGACAGGGTGTTAAGGGCACTGAAGCTTTCTTT. The V and J genes are TRBV2 and TRBJ1-1; 9 positions match TRBD1. Losses at the gene ends were 1 base for V and 4 bases for J; bases not matched to a gene: 13. This CDR3 contains 18 residues. Per the germline V gene, CDR1 is SNHLY and CDR2 is FYNNEI.